Given below is one T cell receptor beta chain in context. The PCR contained 60 Vbeta and 13 Jbeta primers. The repertoire was sequenced with immunoSEQ multiplex PCR; TCRdb's copy has only in-frame clones and lacks some. Here the sample spans 100,000 to 150,000 clones, roughly 88% being singletons. The CDR3 extends over 13 amino acids. V lost 5 bases to trimming and J lost 3 bases; unmatched junction nucleotides: 2. Looked up from germline, CDR1 is MNHEY and CDR2 is SMNVEV (reference sequence). This entry is derived from a study of cytomegalovirus exposure and HLA in healthy donors. The sequenced sample was PBMCs. The chain is built from TRBV27 and TRBJ2-5, with 8 bases aligning to TRBD1. The sequence was collected from a man between 50 and 59 years old in good health and CMV-seronegative. The CDR3 region is CASSKTGEETQYF. The CDR3 DNA is TGTGCCAGCAGTAAGACAGGGGAAGAGACCCAGTACTTC.